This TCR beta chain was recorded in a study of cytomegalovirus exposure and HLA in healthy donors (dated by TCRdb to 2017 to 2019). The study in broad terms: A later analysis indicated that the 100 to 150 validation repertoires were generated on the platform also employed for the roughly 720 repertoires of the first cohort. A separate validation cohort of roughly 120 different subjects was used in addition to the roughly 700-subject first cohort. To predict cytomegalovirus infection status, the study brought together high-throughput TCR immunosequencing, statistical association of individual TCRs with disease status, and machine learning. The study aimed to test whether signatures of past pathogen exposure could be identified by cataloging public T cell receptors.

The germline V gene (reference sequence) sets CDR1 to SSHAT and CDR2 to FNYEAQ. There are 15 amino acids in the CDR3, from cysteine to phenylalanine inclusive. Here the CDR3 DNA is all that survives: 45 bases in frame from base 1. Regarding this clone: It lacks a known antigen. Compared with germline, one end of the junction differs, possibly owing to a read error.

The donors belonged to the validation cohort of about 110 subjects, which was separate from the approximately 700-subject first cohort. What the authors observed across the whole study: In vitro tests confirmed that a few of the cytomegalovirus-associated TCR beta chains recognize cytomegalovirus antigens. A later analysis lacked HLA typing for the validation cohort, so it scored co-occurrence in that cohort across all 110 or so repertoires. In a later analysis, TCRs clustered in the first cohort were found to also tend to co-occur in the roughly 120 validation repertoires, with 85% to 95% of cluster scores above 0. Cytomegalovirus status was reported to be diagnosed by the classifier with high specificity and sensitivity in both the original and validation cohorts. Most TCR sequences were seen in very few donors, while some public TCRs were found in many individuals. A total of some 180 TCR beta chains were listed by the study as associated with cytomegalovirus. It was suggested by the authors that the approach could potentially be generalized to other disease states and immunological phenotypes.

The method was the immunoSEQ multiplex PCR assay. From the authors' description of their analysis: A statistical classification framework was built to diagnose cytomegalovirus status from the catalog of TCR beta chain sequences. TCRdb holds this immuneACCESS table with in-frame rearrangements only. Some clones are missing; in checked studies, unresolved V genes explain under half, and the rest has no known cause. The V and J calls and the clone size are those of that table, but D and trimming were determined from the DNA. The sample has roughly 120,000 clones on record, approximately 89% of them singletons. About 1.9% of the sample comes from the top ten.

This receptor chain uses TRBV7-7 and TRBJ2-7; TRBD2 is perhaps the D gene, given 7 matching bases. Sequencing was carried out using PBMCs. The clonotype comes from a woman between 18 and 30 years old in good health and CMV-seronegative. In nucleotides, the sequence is TGTGCTAGCAGCTTAAGGGGGGGGCAGAACTACGAGCAGTACTTC. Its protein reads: CASSLRGGQNYEQYF.